This T cell receptor beta chain comes out of a study of blood T cell repertoires in COVID-19. Study context: T cells, B-cell-depleted T cells, or PBMCs supplied cDNA or gDNA.

TCRdb keeps only in-frame clones here, not all; method: immunoSEQ multiplex PCR. Among 200,000 or so clones, 86% were seen once, and the ten largest hold 4.4%. In its sample, this clone was seen a few times. This CDR3 region has 14 residues. Looked up from germline, CDR1 is MGHDK and CDR2 is SYGVNS. The V and J ends lost 7 bases and 7 bases, in that order; junction bases with no gene match: 5. This chain joins TRBV25-1 and TRBJ1-6; 9 bases agree with TRBD1. The TCR was taken from a man aged 45-65 years with acute or convalescent COVID-19. The material sequenced was peripheral blood. The CDR3 DNA sequence: TGTGCCAGCACGACCGGGACAGGGAATTCACCCCTCCACTTT. It is translated as CASTTGTGNSPLHF.